The 23 T cell receptor beta chains below come from one sample, sequenced in a study of cytomegalovirus exposure and HLA in healthy donors. The PCR made use of 60 Vbeta and 13 Jbeta primers. Clones were read by immunoSEQ multiplex PCR, and TCRdb kept only the in-frame ones, dropping some. The profile shows 85,000 to 90,000 clones, around 85% of them singletons. Sample: PBMCs. These receptors all come from a man in his forties or fifties in good health and CMV-seropositive.

This chain uses TRBV7-8 with TRBJ1-2; D remains unclear. Germline V CDR1 and CDR2: SGHVS, FQNEAQ. The CDR3 has 14 amino acids. Trimming stripped 1 base from V and 6 bases from J, with 12 bases between. The CDR3, as DNA: TGTGCCAGCAGCTTAGAGGAGGTGGGAGATGGCTACACCTTC. This codes for CASSLEEVGDGYTF.

The genes are TRBV5-1 and TRBJ1-6; D unresolved. Germline loops: CDR1 SGHRS, CDR2 YFSETQ. V was shortened by 5 bases and J by 1 base, with 7 bases between the two germline ends. This CDR3 is 14 amino acids long. CDR3 DNA: TGCGCCAGCAGTATTGCGTCCTATAATTCACCCCTCCACTTT. It translates to CASSIASYNSPLHF.

V gene TRBV4-3 combines with J gene TRBJ2-2, with 9 bases that match TRBD1. Germline CDR1 is LGHNA and CDR2 is YSLEER. The CDR3 has 19 residues. Trimming removed 2 bases from V and 2 bases from J; junction bases left unmatched: 12. In DNA, the CDR3 is TGCGCCAGCAGCCAACTAGCCGGGACAGGGTGGGTTAACACCGGGGAGCTGTTTTTT. Amino acid sequence: CASSQLAGTGWVNTGELFF.

The V gene is TRBV27, the J gene TRBJ1-5; tentative D call: TRBD1 (6 bases). V dropped 2 bases and J dropped 3 bases, with 8 bases sitting between them. The CDR3 spans 14 residues. The V gene's germline CDR1 is MNHEY and CDR2 SMNVEV (reference sequence). The DNA of the CDR3 is TGTGCCAGCAGTTTACGGGACAACAATCAGCCCCAGCATTTT. Encoded protein: CASSLRDNNQPQHF.

The chain combines TRBV6-1 with TRBJ2-2; D perhaps matches TRBD2 (7 bases). CDR3 length equals 17 residues. Germline V gene data show CDR1 as MNHNS and CDR2 as SASEGT. Trimming took off 4 bases at V and 2 bases at J, with 17 bases between the two ends. CDR3 residues: CASSVGGGGRNTGELFF. DNA for the CDR3: TGTGCCAGCAGTGTCGGGGGAGGGGGGAGAAACACCGGGGAGCTGTTTTTT.

This clone was picked up one time. This chain connects TRBV5-1 to TRBJ2-7, with TRBD1 identical over 11 bases. Looked up from germline, CDR1 is SGHRS and CDR2 is YFSETQ. This CDR3 region has 16 residues. The V segment lost 3 bases and the J segment 7 bases; nucleotides outside the gene matches: 12. This CDR3 is CASSSSGTGGPWEQYF. Written as DNA, the CDR3 is TGCGCCAGCAGCTCCTCCGGGACAGGGGGTCCGTGGGAGCAGTACTTC.

This clone came up many times. This chain connects TRBV7-9 to TRBJ1-2; perhaps TRBD1 as D (6 bases). V shed 1 base and J shed 8 bases, with 8 bases lying between them. This CDR3 has 12 amino acids. Germline values: CDR1 SEHNR, CDR2 FQNEAQ (reference sequence). CDR3 coding DNA: TGTGCCAGCAGCTTAGGAGGGGGAGGCTACACCTTC. Protein: CASSLGGGGYTF.

The V gene is TRBV5-4, the J gene TRBJ2-7, with D unclear. The CDR3 has 15 amino acids. The ends were cut back, 0 bases at V and 3 bases at J, with 13 bases in the middle. Germline lookup yields CDR1 SGHNT and CDR2 YYREEE (reference sequence). In DNA form, the CDR3 reads TGTGCCAGCAGCTTGGTAACCCTCGGAGACTACGAGCAGTACTTC. Amino acid sequence: CASSLVTLGDYEQYF.

This clone was picked up one time. This chain connects TRBV5-4 to TRBJ2-7, with 7 bases fitting TRBD2. J lost 2 bases, V lost 1 base, and 9 bases had no gene match. The CDR3 covers 16 residues. The germline V gene has CDR1 SGHNT and CDR2 YYREEE (reference sequence). The CDR3 loop is CASSLKVLAETYEQYF. The CDR3 DNA follows: TGTGCCAGCAGCTTGAAGGTGCTAGCGGAAACCTACGAGCAGTACTTC.

The V and J genes are TRBV27 and TRBJ1-1; TRBD1 matches 7 bases. Germline values: CDR1 MNHEY, CDR2 SMNVEV (reference sequence). The CDR3 covers 13 residues. Trimming cost V 10 bases and J 4 bases; bases outside gene matches: 9. CDR3 in amino acids: CATFTGDSTEAFF. In DNA form, the CDR3 reads TGTGCCACCTTTACAGGGGACTCCACTGAAGCTTTCTTT.

The chain recombines TRBV27 with TRBJ2-7; TRBD2 matches at 12 bases. The CDR3 is 16 residues long. Germline CDR1 is MNHEY and CDR2 is SMNVEV (reference sequence). After removal of 0 bases from V and 3 bases from J, the junction contained 3 bases not matched to a gene. Here the CDR3 reads CASSLSGLAGHYEQYF. CDR3 sequence (DNA): TGTGCCAGCAGTTTATCGGGACTAGCGGGCCACTACGAGCAGTACTTC.

V gene TRBV5-6 combines with J gene TRBJ1-4; D unresolved. This CDR3 has 13 residues. Looked up from germline, CDR1 is SGHDT and CDR2 is YYEEEE. V lost 0 bases and J lost 6, with 6 bases in between. The CDR3 DNA sequence: TGTGCCAGCAGCTTGGACCGGGATGAAAAACTGTTTTTT. It specifies CASSLDRDEKLFF.

The chain links TRBV6-1 to TRBJ1-1, with D uncertain. Germline V CDR1 and CDR2: MNHNS, SASEGT. This CDR3 has 14 amino acids. V was clipped by 5 bases and J by 1 base, with 11 bases between them. CDR3 loop: CASSSREPNTEAFF. DNA of the CDR3: TGTGCCAGCAGTTCCCGGGAGCCGAACACTGAAGCTTTCTTT.

The rearrangement joins TRBV6-1 to TRBJ1-4, with TRBD1 matching 8 bases. The length of the CDR3 is 15 residues. Germline V gives CDR1 MNHNS, CDR2 SASEGT. J lost 2 bases, V lost 6 bases, and 5 bases had no gene match. Here the CDR3 reads CASRDTGGTNEKLFF. The DNA for the CDR3 is TGTGCCAGCAGAGATACAGGGGGGACTAATGAAAAACTGTTTTTT.

The V gene is TRBV4-1, the J gene TRBJ2-4; TRBD1 might be the D (6 bases). Trimming pared 2 bases from V and 2 bases from J, leaving 10 bases between. Germline V CDR1 and CDR2: MGHRA, YSYEKL. The CDR3 is 15 residues long. The CDR3 here is CASSQRRDTKNIQYF. The DNA of the CDR3 is TGCGCCAGCAGCCAAAGACGGGACACCAAAAACATTCAGTACTTC.

This chain connects TRBV6-1 to TRBJ1-3, with TRBD1 identical over 7 bases. The CDR3 spans 15 residues. Germline V gene data show CDR1 as MNHNS and CDR2 as SASEGT. V lost 3 bases to trimming and J lost 4 bases; unmatched junction nucleotides: 6. CDR3 in amino acids: CASSEVTGIGNTIYF. The CDR3 nucleotides read TGTGCCAGCAGTGAGGTGACAGGGATCGGAAACACCATATATTTT.

The rearrangement uses TRBV6-1 and TRBJ1-3, with 8 bases that match TRBD1. The length of the CDR3 is 15 residues. Germline CDR1 is MNHNS and CDR2 is SASEGT. V dropped 8 bases and J dropped 0; count of bases not matched to a gene: 6. The CDR3: CASPTTGDSGNTIYF. Here the CDR3 DNA reads TGTGCCAGCCCCACGACAGGGGACTCTGGAAACACCATATATTTT.

The V gene is TRBV30, the J gene TRBJ2-3; D gene ambiguous. Deletions cut 2 bases from V and 5 bases from J, with 11 bases between. Per the germline V gene, CDR1 is GTSNPN and CDR2 is SVGIG (reference sequence). The length of the CDR3 is 13 residues. CDR3 amino acids: CAWSPRSVDTQYF. DNA for the CDR3: TGTGCCTGGAGTCCGAGAAGTGTAGATACGCAGTATTTT. Together with reference TRBV30 and TRBJ2-3, the CDR3 gives the full variable domain: SQTIHQWPATLVQPVGSPLSLECTVEGTSNPNLYWYRQAAGRGLQLLFYSVGIGQISSEVPQNLSASRPQDRQFILSSKKLLLSDSGFYLCAWSPRSVDTQYFGPGTRLTVL.

The chain uses TRBV27 and TRBJ2-1; 12 nucleotides match TRBD2. Germline V gene sequence: CDR1 MNHEY, CDR2 SMNVEV (reference sequence). The CDR3 is made up of 15 amino acids. J gave up 6 bases and V 5 bases, and 5 bases lay outside the gene matches. The CDR3 here is CASSPSGGAVNEQFF. For the CDR3, the DNA is TGTGCCAGCAGTCCTAGCGGGGGGGCCGTCAATGAGCAGTTCTTC.

This rearrangement joins TRBV6-5 to TRBJ2-1, with 10 bases aligning to TRBD1. Germline CDR1 and CDR2: MNHEY and SVGAGI. V was pared by 3 bases and J by 4 bases, with 3 bases of the junction left unmatched. CDR3 length equals 15 residues. The CDR3 reads CASSYWDRGYNEQFF. The CDR3 DNA sequence: TGTGCCAGCAGTTATTGGGACAGGGGTTACAATGAGCAGTTCTTC.

This clone was counted a single time. This rearrangement joins TRBV28 to TRBJ1-4, with D possibly matching TRBD1 (5 bases). The CDR3 is 11 amino acids. V was clipped by 10 bases and J by 8 bases, with 11 bases between them. Germline lookup yields CDR1 MDHEN and CDR2 SYDVKM. The CDR3 loop reads CAIQDGEKLFF. The DNA for the CDR3 is TGTGCCATACAGGACGGCGAAAAACTGTTTTTT.

The J gene is TRBJ2-2, the V gene TRBV5-1, with unresolved D. Germline V CDR1 and CDR2: SGHRS, YFSETQ. Trimming removed 3 bases from V and 0 bases from J, with 15 bases in between. The CDR3 covers 17 residues. The CDR3 is CASSSTSTFANTGELFF. The CDR3 region has the DNA TGCGCCAGCAGCTCAACGTCCACATTCGCGAACACCGGGGAGCTGTTTTTT. Drawing the rest from reference TRBV5-1 and TRBJ2-2, the complete variable domain is KAGVTQTPRYLIKTRGQQVTLSCSPISGHRSVSWYQQTPGQGLQFLFEYFSETQRNKGNFPGRFSGRQFSNSRSEMNVSTLELGDSALYLCASSSTSTFANTGELFFGEGSRLTVL.

This clone has a handful of counts. The CDR3 DNA reads TGTGCCAGCAGCAAGGAGGGGCGTAGCGATGAAAAACTGTTTTTT. Its translation: CASSKEGRSDEKLFF. The chain employs TRBV5-4 and TRBJ1-4; D is possibly TRBD1 (5 bases). V lost 4 bases and J lost 6, with 16 bases in between. CDR3 length equals 15 residues. Germline CDR1 reads SGHNT; CDR2 reads YYREEE (reference sequence).